Each of the 23 T cell receptor beta chains below was sequenced from the same sample in a study of blood T cell repertoires in COVID-19. Sequencing used immunoSEQ multiplex PCR; TCRdb keeps in-frame clones, though not all of them. The repertoire holds approximately 470,000 clones, 75% to 90% seen once, with roughly 0.7% in the top ten. Sample: PBMCs or T cells enriched from blood (not recorded which). These receptors all stem from a woman younger than 30 who had recovered from COVID-19.

This rearrangement joins TRBV2 to TRBJ2-7; the match to TRBD2 covers 8 bases. CDR3 size: 14 residues. Germline V CDR1 and CDR2: SNHLY, FYNNEI. J lost 0 bases, V lost 8 bases, and 6 bases had no gene match. The CDR3 DNA reads TGTGCCAGCGGGCGGGGGGCGATCTCCTACGAGCAGTACTTC. Protein product: CASGRGAISYEQYF.

The chain is built from TRBV24-1 and TRBJ2-5; tentatively, D is TRBD2 (7 bases). The germline V gene encodes CDR1 KGHDR and CDR2 SFDVKD. The CDR3 loop spans 14 amino acids. Deletions cut 7 bases from V and 4 bases from J, with 15 bases between. In DNA, the CDR3 is TGTGCCACCAGCCCTAGGGGGGGCGGAGAGACCCAGTACTTC. Residues: CATSPRGGGETQYF.

The genes are TRBV6-4 and TRBJ2-2, with 8 bases identical to TRBD1. Germline CDR1 is MRHNA and CDR2 is SNTAGT. Trimming removed 5 bases from V and 4 bases from J; junction bases left unmatched: 3. This CDR3 contains 14 residues. CDR3 coding DNA: TGTGCCAGCAGTACGGACAGGGCCACCGGGGAGCTGTTTTTT. Protein sequence: CASSTDRATGELFF.

The rearrangement links TRBV7-9 to TRBJ2-7; TRBD1 agrees at 8 bases. Trimming took 8 bases from V and 2 from J; bases not matched to a gene: 8. The CDR3 is 14 amino acids. Germline V gives CDR1 SEHNR, CDR2 FQNEAQ (reference sequence). Here the CDR3 DNA reads TGTGCCAGCGCCCTGGACAGGGCGACCTACGAGCAGTACTTC. This encodes CASALDRATYEQYF.

V and J are TRBV11-2 and TRBJ1-1; D is perhaps TRBD1 (6 bases). Germline CDR1 is SGHAT and CDR2 is FQNNGV. The CDR3 has 14 residues. V was pared by 4 bases and J by 7 bases, with 16 bases between. CDR3 in amino acids: CASSSTPGVGEAFF. CDR3 sequence (DNA): TGTGCCAGCAGCTCGACACCAGGGGTAGGTGAAGCTTTCTTT.

This chain connects TRBV25-1 to TRBJ2-3; perhaps TRBD2 as D (5 bases). Germline assignment: CDR1 MGHDK and CDR2 SYGVNS. V dropped 5 bases and J dropped 3 bases, with 21 bases sitting between them. This CDR3 contains 17 residues. The CDR3 DNA sequence: TGTGCCAGCAGTCTGAACGGTGGGCTAGCTGCAACAGATACGCAGTATTTT. Protein: CASSLNGGLAATDTQYF.

The chain uses TRBV4-2 and TRBJ2-5, with 8 nucleotides matching TRBD2. The CDR3 covers 15 residues. After removal of 5 bases from V and 2 bases from J, the junction contained 7 bases not matched to a gene. The germline V gene encodes CDR1 LGHNA and CDR2 YNFKEQ. CDR3 sequence: CASSSLADRQETQYF. The CDR3 DNA sequence: TGTGCCAGCAGCTCACTAGCGGACAGACAAGAGACCCAGTACTTC.

CDR3: CASRTGGKDTEAFF. CDR3 nucleotides: TGTGCCAGCAGGACAGGGGGCAAGGACACTGAAGCTTTCTTT. The chain is built from TRBV28 and TRBJ1-1; 10 bases match TRBD1. The germline CDR1 and CDR2 sequences are MDHEN and SYDVKM. The CDR3 length is 14 residues. The V segment lost 6 bases and the J segment 3 bases; nucleotides outside the gene matches: 4.

The gene calls are TRBV29-1 and TRBJ2-1; D ambiguous. Looked up from germline, CDR1 is SQVTM and CDR2 is ANQGSEA. Trimming left V 1 base short and J 0 bases short, with 7 bases between. The length of the CDR3 is 14 residues. The CDR3 DNA sequence: TGCAGCGTTGAAGGGCTCCACTCCTACAATGAGCAGTTCTTC. It encodes CSVEGLHSYNEQFF.

The rearrangement uses TRBV6-5 and TRBJ1-1; 7 bases align to TRBD1. This CDR3 is built from 15 residues. The germline V gene encodes CDR1 MNHEY and CDR2 SVGAGI. The ends lost 4 bases at V and 3 bases at J; junction bases unmatched: 8. In nucleotides, the CDR3 is TGTGCCAGCAGTTTCAGGACCCAGGGGGACACTGAAGCTTTCTTT. It codes for CASSFRTQGDTEAFF.

This clone has a handful of counts. The chain has TRBV6-5 and TRBJ1-1; no reliable D call. Trimming shortened V by 7 bases and J by 1 base, and 10 bases separated the two germline ends. The CDR3 extends over 13 amino acids. Germline assignment: CDR1 MNHEY and CDR2 SVGAGI. The CDR3 coding sequence is TGTGCCAGCAATGGACTGACGAACACTGAAGCTTTCTTT. This encodes CASNGLTNTEAFF.

The chain uses TRBV18 and TRBJ1-5; a possible D gene is TRBD1 (5 bases). V dropped 6 bases and J dropped 1 base, with 13 bases sitting between them. CDR1 and CDR2 (germline): KGHSH, LQKENI. This CDR3 comprises 15 residues. CDR3 in DNA: TGTGCCAGCTCGCGACAGAGTACGAGCAATCAGCCCCAGCATTTT. Its protein is CASSRQSTSNQPQHF.

The J gene is TRBJ1-2, the V gene TRBV7-2; D gene unclear. Per the germline V gene, CDR1 is SGHTA and CDR2 is FQGNSA. V dropped 1 base and J dropped 5 bases, with 14 bases sitting between them. The CDR3 sequence is 15 residues long. CDR3 loop: CASSLGNTGEYGYTF. The CDR3 DNA follows: TGTGCCAGCAGCTTAGGGAATACGGGTGAATATGGCTACACCTTC. The full variable domain, in which reference TRBV7-2 and TRBJ1-2 provide the parts outside the CDR3, is GAGVSQSPSNKVTEKGKDVELRCDPISGHTALYWYRQSLGQGLEFLIYFQGNSAPDKSGLPSDRFSAERTGGSVSTLTIQRTQQEDSAVYLCASSLGNTGEYGYTFGSGTRLTVV.

The rearrangement joins TRBV10-2 to TRBJ1-1, with 10 bases that match TRBD1. Trimming cost V 6 bases and J 6 bases; bases outside gene matches: 7. The CDR3 loop spans 14 amino acids. Germline CDR1 is WSHSY and CDR2 is SAAADI. CDR3 DNA sequence: TGCGCCAGCAGGGGCTCGACAGGGGGCCCTGAAGCTTTCTTT. It translates to CASRGSTGGPEAFF.

This clone was counted once. The chain links TRBV28 to TRBJ1-4; TRBD1 might be the D (5 bases). The CDR3 is 15 amino acids. Trimming shortened V by 5 bases and J by 0 bases, and 10 bases separated the two germline ends. From germline, CDR1 is MDHEN and CDR2 SYDVKM. DNA of the CDR3: TGTGCCAGCAGTCCCGGGGGAGCAACTAATGAAAAACTGTTTTTT. Encoded protein: CASSPGGATNEKLFF.

The CDR3 loop reads CAWSLGEGGAGAEAFF. In nucleotides, the CDR3 is TGTGCCTGGAGTCTGGGAGAGGGAGGGGCGGGGGCTGAAGCTTTCTTT. The chain has TRBV30 and TRBJ1-1; possible D gene TRBD1, 5 bases. The V and J ends lost 2 bases and 6 bases respectively, with 22 bases between them. The V gene's germline CDR1 is GTSNPN and CDR2 SVGIG (reference sequence). CDR3 length: 16 amino acids.

This clone was detected once. The chain has TRBV6-5 and TRBJ2-3; D perhaps matches TRBD1 (6 bases). Trimming cost V 6 bases and J 2 bases, with 9 bases left between them. The germline gives CDR1 MNHEY, CDR2 SVGAGI. The CDR3 contains 13 residues. For the CDR3, the DNA is TGTGCCAGCAGAAGACAGGTCACAGATACGCAGTATTTT. It yields the protein CASRRQVTDTQYF.

The chain couples TRBV7-9 to TRBJ1-1; D is perhaps TRBD1 (6 bases). CDR3 size: 14 residues. From germline, CDR1 is SEHNR and CDR2 FQNEAQ (reference sequence). V dropped 2 bases and J dropped 6 bases, with 13 bases sitting between them. The DNA for the CDR3 is TGTGCCAGCAGCTTACGGGCGGCAGGGGCTGAAGCTTTCTTT. It yields the protein CASSLRAAGAEAFF. Combining the CDR3 with reference TRBV7-9 and TRBJ1-1 gives the whole variable domain DTGVSQNPRHKITKRGQNVTFRCDPISEHNRLYWYRQTLGQGPEFLTYFQNEAQLEKSRLLSDRFSAERPKGSFSTLEIQRTEQGDSAMYLCASSLRAAGAEAFFGQGTRLTVV.

The chain is built from TRBV30 and TRBJ2-7; D is perhaps TRBD2 (6 bases). Germline CDR1 GTSNPN, CDR2 SVGIG (reference sequence). V was clipped by 0 bases and J by 6 bases, with 9 bases between them. The CDR3 runs 12 residues. As DNA, the CDR3 is TGTGCCTGGAGTGTAATGGGGGGCGAGCAGTACTTC. It yields the protein CAWSVMGGEQYF.

This sequence joins TRBV30 and TRBJ2-2; D is undetermined. Germline V gene sequence: CDR1 GTSNPN, CDR2 SVGIG (reference sequence). This CDR3 spans 13 amino acids. Trimming left V 5 bases short and J 7 bases short, with 14 bases between. The CDR3 sequence: CAWGNREDGELFF. The DNA for the CDR3 is TGTGCCTGGGGAAATAGAGAGGACGGGGAGCTGTTTTTT.

The chain recombines TRBV20-1 with TRBJ1-6; 8 bases align to TRBD1. Trimming cost V 3 bases and J 6 bases; bases outside gene matches: 4. The germline CDR1 and CDR2 sequences are DFQATT and SNEGSKA (reference sequence). The CDR3 totals 14 residues. CDR3 sequence: CSASRDRLNSPLHF. The CDR3 DNA reads TGCAGTGCTAGTAGGGACAGGCTTAATTCACCCCTCCACTTT.

This chain connects TRBV2 to TRBJ1-1; tentatively, D is TRBD1 (6 bases). The CDR3 spans 14 residues. The germline V gene has CDR1 SNHLY and CDR2 FYNNEI. V shed 8 bases and J shed 1 base, with 14 bases lying between them. The CDR3 sequence: CASGWGQGNTEAFF. CDR3 sequence (DNA): TGTGCCAGCGGGTGGGGGCAGGGGAACACTGAAGCTTTCTTT.

The chain employs TRBV27 and TRBJ1-2, with D perhaps matching TRBD1 (5 bases). The CDR3 is 12 amino acids. Deletions cut 6 bases from V and 4 bases from J, with 9 bases between. Germline CDR1 MNHEY, CDR2 SMNVEV (reference sequence). The CDR3, as DNA: TGTGCCAGCAGGTCGGGGGGCTATGGCTACACCTTC. This translates into CASRSGGYGYTF.